Listed below are T cell receptor beta chains from one sample, sequenced in a study of blood T cell repertoires in COVID-19. Clones were sequenced by immunoSEQ multiplex PCR, and TCRdb holds only the in-frame ones, with some missing. The top ten hold approximately 12% of the sample, which has some 450,000 clones, around 88% seen once. The sequenced sample consisted of peripheral blood. These receptors all stem from a woman in her forties or fifties with COVID-19, enrolled during active disease. Each CDR3 is given with its conserved first and last residue. The D gene is left open where the match is weak. A row's size may be missing; if present it is once, few, many or a size class.

abundance	d_gene	v_gene	j_gene	CDR3aa	CDR3nt
.	TRBD2	TRBV5-4	TRBJ2-3	CASNIAGSTASTDTQYF	TGTGCCAGCAACATAGCGGGTAGCACCGCTAGCACAGATACGCAGTATTTT
.	.	TRBV6-5	TRBJ2-1	CASRDSGDNEQFF	TGTGCCAGCAGGGACAGTGGGGACAATGAGCAGTTCTTC
.	.	TRBV6-1	TRBJ1-1	CASSEFPGQDEVTEAFF	TGTGCCAGCAGTGAATTCCCCGGACAAGATGAAGTCACTGAAGCTTTCTTT
.	.	TRBV27	TRBJ1-5	CASSLVGQGKGQPQHF	TGTGCCAGCAGTTTGGTAGGGCAGGGAAAGGGGCAGCCCCAGCATTTT
.	TRBD1	TRBV10-1	TRBJ2-3	CASRGQGLRDTQYF	TGCGCCAGCAGAGGACAGGGTTTACGGGATACGCAGTATTTT
.	.	TRBV10-1	TRBJ2-3	CASSDRDPRGDTQYF	TGCGCCAGCAGTGACCGGGACCCTCGGGGGGATACGCAGTATTTT
.	TRBD1	TRBV30	TRBJ1-2	CAWTGTGFNYGYTF	TGTGCCTGGACCGGGACAGGATTTAACTATGGCTACACCTTC
.	.	TRBV27	TRBJ2-1	CASSLWGEFREQFF	TGTGCCAGCAGTTTATGGGGGGAGTTCCGGGAGCAGTTCTTC
.	.	TRBV12-3/TRBV12-4	TRBJ1-1	CASSFSQGEAFF	TGTGCCAGCAGTTTCTCACAGGGAGAAGCTTTCTTT
.	TRBD1	TRBV7-3	TRBJ2-2	CASSGNRGRTGELFF	TGTGCCAGCAGCGGAAACAGGGGGCGAACCGGGGAGCTGTTTTTT
.	TRBD2	TRBV13	TRBJ2-7	CASSFSPLAGGIFSSYEQYF	TGTGCCAGCAGCTTTTCCCCCTTAGCGGGGGGGATTTTCAGCTCCTACGAGCAGTACTTC
.	.	TRBV9	TRBJ2-3	CASSVEEGRGVTDTQYF	TGTGCCAGCAGCGTAGAAGAGGGGCGGGGAGTCACAGATACGCAGTATTTT
once	.	TRBV3-1/TRBV3-2	TRBJ1-1	CASSARDNFNTEAFF	TGTGCCAGCAGCGCTCGGGACAACTTTAACACTGAAGCTTTCTTT
.	.	TRBV5-6	TRBJ2-7	CASSPSSYEQYF	TGTGCCAGCAGTCCTAGCTCCTACGAGCAGTACTTC
.	TRBD1	TRBV2	TRBJ2-6	CASRGTGRANVLTF	TGTGCCAGCAGGGGGACAGGGAGGGCCAACGTCCTGACTTTC
.	.	TRBV10-1	TRBJ1-1	CASSEGGISPEAFF	TGCGCCAGCAGTGAGGGGGGCATTTCGCCGGAGGCTTTCTTT
.	.	TRBV5-1	TRBJ1-1	CASRRGGGDTEAFF	TGCGCCAGCAGGCGCGGAGGGGGGGACACTGAAGCTTTCTTT
.	TRBD1	TRBV9	TRBJ1-2	CASSPRQGADYGYTF	TGTGCCAGCAGCCCACGACAGGGGGCAGACTATGGCTACACCTTC
.	.	TRBV6-1	TRBJ1-4	CASSDRRRNEKLFF	TGTGCCAGCAGTGACAGGCGCCGTAATGAAAAACTGTTTTTT
.	.	TRBV4-2	TRBJ2-7	CASSPQGGHYEQYF	TGTGCCAGCAGCCCACAGGGGGGGCACTACGAGCAGTACTTC
.	.	TRBV25-1	TRBJ2-1	CASRLYNEQFF	TGTGCCAGCAGATTATACAATGAGCAGTTCTTC
once	TRBD1	TRBV27	TRBJ2-7	CASSYTGTGIGEQYF	TGTGCCAGCTCTTATACCGGGACAGGGATAGGCGAGCAGTACTTC